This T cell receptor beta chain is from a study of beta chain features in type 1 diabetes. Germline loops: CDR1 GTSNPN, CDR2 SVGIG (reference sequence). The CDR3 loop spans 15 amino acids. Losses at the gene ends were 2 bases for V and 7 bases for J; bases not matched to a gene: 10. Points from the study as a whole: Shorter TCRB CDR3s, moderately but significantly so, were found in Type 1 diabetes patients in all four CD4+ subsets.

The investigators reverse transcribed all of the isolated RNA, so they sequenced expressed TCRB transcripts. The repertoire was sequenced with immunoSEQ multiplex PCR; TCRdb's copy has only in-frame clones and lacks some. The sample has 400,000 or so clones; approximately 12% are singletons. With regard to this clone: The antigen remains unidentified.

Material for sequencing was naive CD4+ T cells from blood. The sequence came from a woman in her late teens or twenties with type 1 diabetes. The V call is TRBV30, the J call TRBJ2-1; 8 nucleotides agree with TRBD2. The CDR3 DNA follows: TGTGCCTGGAGTCCGGGTAGCGGGAAGGTTAATGAGCAGTTCTTC. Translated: CAWSPGSGKVNEQFF.